A selection of T cell receptor beta chains follows, all from one sample in a study of blood T cell repertoires in COVID-19. Assay: immunoSEQ multiplex PCR; the TCRdb copy retains only in-frame clones and omits some. This repertoire shows just over 650,000 clones, about nine tenths found once; its top ten account for under 0.3%. Sequencing was performed on peripheral blood. These receptor sequences come from a woman aged 18-29 years with acute or convalescent COVID-19. Both conserved end residues are part of each CDR3. A D gene is named only where the DNA matches it firmly. Clone size appears in some rows only: once, few, many, or a class for an expanded clone.

v_call: TRBV27; clone_size: -; d_call: -; j_call: TRBJ2-1; cdr3_aa: CASSLSPPGTYNEQFF; cdr3_nt: TGTGCCAGCAGTTTATCGCCCCCCGGGACCTACAATGAGCAGTTCTTC
v_call: TRBV4-1; clone_size: -; d_call: TRBD1; j_call: TRBJ1-2; cdr3_aa: CASSPRGGQGKSYGYTF; cdr3_nt: TGCGCCAGCAGCCCTCGGGGCGGACAGGGGAAATCCTATGGCTACACCTTC
v_call: TRBV15; clone_size: -; d_call: -; j_call: TRBJ1-2; cdr3_aa: CATVGPGYGYTF; cdr3_nt: TGTGCCACCGTCGGTCCGGGCTATGGCTACACCTTC
v_call: TRBV18; clone_size: -; d_call: -; j_call: TRBJ2-3; cdr3_aa: CASSPGGDTQYF; cdr3_nt: TGTGCCAGCTCACCAGGAGGGGATACGCAGTATTTT
v_call: TRBV29-1; clone_size: -; d_call: TRBD1; j_call: TRBJ2-7; cdr3_aa: CSVPRGQGSSEQYF; cdr3_nt: TGCAGCGTTCCCCGGGGACAGGGTTCCTCCGAGCAGTACTTC
v_call: TRBV6-2/TRBV6-3; clone_size: -; d_call: -; j_call: TRBJ1-5; cdr3_aa: CASSPAGVGDQPQHF; cdr3_nt: TGTGCCAGCAGCCCGGCGGGGGTCGGGGATCAGCCCCAGCATTTT
v_call: TRBV5-6; clone_size: -; d_call: TRBD1; j_call: TRBJ2-6; cdr3_aa: CASSFFTGDGANVLTF; cdr3_nt: TGTGCCAGCAGCTTCTTTACAGGGGACGGGGCCAACGTCCTGACTTTC
v_call: TRBV5-1; clone_size: -; d_call: TRBD1; j_call: TRBJ2-7; cdr3_aa: CASSLEGAVFIPYSYEQYF; cdr3_nt: TGCGCCAGCAGCTTGGAGGGGGCGGTTTTTATTCCCTACTCCTACGAGCAGTACTTC
v_call: TRBV3-1/TRBV3-2; clone_size: -; d_call: -; j_call: TRBJ1-2; cdr3_aa: CASSQRGGTNYGYTF; cdr3_nt: TGTGCCAGCAGCCAAAGGGGAGGTACTAACTATGGCTACACCTTC
v_call: TRBV29-1; clone_size: -; d_call: -; j_call: TRBJ2-7; cdr3_aa: CSVGGQRYEQYF; cdr3_nt: TGCAGCGTTGGTGGACAGCGCTACGAGCAGTACTTC
v_call: TRBV24-1; clone_size: -; d_call: TRBD2; j_call: TRBJ2-1; cdr3_aa: CATSDSMEGGEQFF; cdr3_nt: TGTGCCACCAGTGATTCAATGGAGGGAGGGGAGCAGTTCTTC
v_call: TRBV25-1; clone_size: -; d_call: TRBD1; j_call: TRBJ2-7; cdr3_aa: CASSVLSGTGSTYEQYF; cdr3_nt: TGTGCCAGCAGTGTACTTTCCGGGACAGGGTCAACCTACGAGCAGTACTTC
v_call: TRBV5-4; clone_size: once; d_call: TRBD1; j_call: TRBJ1-2; cdr3_aa: CASSPGGTGGNLYGYTF; cdr3_nt: TGTGCCAGCAGCCCGGGAGGGACAGGGGGAAATCTCTATGGCTACACCTTC
v_call: TRBV19; clone_size: -; d_call: TRBD1; j_call: TRBJ1-5; cdr3_aa: CASKSRDRGNQPQHF; cdr3_nt: TGTGCCAGTAAATCTAGGGACAGGGGCAATCAGCCCCAGCATTTT
v_call: TRBV5-1; clone_size: once; d_call: TRBD1; j_call: TRBJ1-1; cdr3_aa: CASSLTQGGNTEAFF; cdr3_nt: TGCGCCAGCAGCCTAACCCAGGGGGGGAACACTGAAGCTTTCTTT
v_call: TRBV25-1; clone_size: -; d_call: -; j_call: TRBJ1-4; cdr3_aa: CASSGTATNEKLFF; cdr3_nt: TGTGCCAGCAGTGGGACAGCAACTAATGAAAAACTGTTTTTT
v_call: TRBV27; clone_size: once; d_call: TRBD1; j_call: TRBJ1-1; cdr3_aa: CAAQTGRWAFF; cdr3_nt: TGTGCCGCCCAGACAGGGCGGTGGGCTTTCTTT
v_call: TRBV7-8; clone_size: -; d_call: TRBD1; j_call: TRBJ1-6; cdr3_aa: CASSLDGGQGARSPLHF; cdr3_nt: TGTGCCAGCAGCTTAGATGGAGGCCAGGGGGCTAGGTCACCCCTCCACTTT
v_call: TRBV14; clone_size: once; d_call: -; j_call: TRBJ1-1; cdr3_aa: CASSQEFKRWNTEAFF; cdr3_nt: TGTGCCAGCAGCCAAGAATTTAAGAGGTGGAACACTGAAGCTTTCTTT
v_call: TRBV23-1; clone_size: -; d_call: TRBD1; j_call: TRBJ1-5; cdr3_aa: CASSHSGQAPRDAKNNQPQHF; cdr3_nt: TGCGCCAGCAGTCATTCGGGACAGGCACCCCGCGACGCTAAAAACAATCAGCCCCAGCATTTT
v_call: TRBV3-1/TRBV3-2; clone_size: -; d_call: -; j_call: TRBJ2-7; cdr3_aa: CASRGGDRYEQYF; cdr3_nt: TGTGCCAGCAGAGGAGGGGATCGGTACGAGCAGTACTTC
v_call: TRBV29-1; clone_size: -; d_call: -; j_call: TRBJ1-5; cdr3_aa: CSAQQGNQPQHF; cdr3_nt: TGCAGCGCCCAACAGGGCAATCAGCCCCAGCATTTT
v_call: TRBV30; clone_size: -; d_call: TRBD1; j_call: TRBJ2-7; cdr3_aa: CAWSEDRGHKQYF; cdr3_nt: TGTGCCTGGAGTGAAGACAGGGGGCACAAGCAGTACTTC
v_call: TRBV7-9; clone_size: -; d_call: TRBD1; j_call: TRBJ1-1; cdr3_aa: CASSAYRGTEAFF; cdr3_nt: TGTGCCAGCAGCGCCTACAGGGGAACTGAAGCTTTCTTT
v_call: TRBV7-6; clone_size: -; d_call: TRBD2; j_call: TRBJ2-3; cdr3_aa: CASSFLGGAKADTQYF; cdr3_nt: TGTGCCAGCAGCTTTCTCGGGGGGGCGAAGGCAGATACGCAGTATTTT
v_call: TRBV4-1; clone_size: once; d_call: -; j_call: TRBJ1-3; cdr3_aa: CASSHPAWGRNTIYF; cdr3_nt: TGCGCCAGCAGCCACCCCGCGTGGGGGCGAAACACCATATATTTT
v_call: TRBV5-4; clone_size: -; d_call: -; j_call: TRBJ2-1; cdr3_aa: CASSLGWTEDNEQFF; cdr3_nt: TGTGCCAGCAGCTTGGGTTGGACAGAGGACAATGAGCAGTTCTTC
v_call: TRBV6-6; clone_size: -; d_call: -; j_call: TRBJ1-2; cdr3_aa: CASSRPLGPAFYGYTF; cdr3_nt: TGTGCCAGCAGTCGACCTCTTGGGCCAGCCTTCTATGGCTACACCTTC
v_call: TRBV19; clone_size: -; d_call: -; j_call: TRBJ1-1; cdr3_aa: CASSNRVQNTEAFF; cdr3_nt: TGTGCCAGTAGTAACAGGGTCCAAAACACTGAAGCTTTCTTT
v_call: TRBV7-2; clone_size: -; d_call: -; j_call: TRBJ2-2; cdr3_aa: CASSYPTRPNTGELFF; cdr3_nt: TGTGCCAGCAGCTACCCCACTAGGCCCAACACCGGGGAGCTGTTTTTT
v_call: TRBV3-1/TRBV3-2; clone_size: -; d_call: -; j_call: TRBJ1-1; cdr3_aa: CASSQGGSDTEAFF; cdr3_nt: TGTGCCAGCAGCCAAGGCGGTTCGGACACTGAAGCTTTCTTT
v_call: TRBV6-5; clone_size: -; d_call: -; j_call: TRBJ1-2; cdr3_aa: CASSPIQGAYGYTF; cdr3_nt: TGTGCCAGCAGTCCTATACAGGGTGCCTATGGCTACACCTTC
v_call: TRBV24-1; clone_size: -; d_call: TRBD1; j_call: TRBJ2-1; cdr3_aa: CATSDKGTGAGNEQFF; cdr3_nt: TGTGCCACCAGTGATAAGGGGACAGGCGCCGGGAATGAGCAGTTCTTC
v_call: TRBV10-3; clone_size: once; d_call: -; j_call: TRBJ1-1; cdr3_aa: CAISAYGTEAFF; cdr3_nt: TGTGCCATCAGTGCCTATGGCACTGAAGCTTTCTTT
v_call: TRBV5-1; clone_size: once; d_call: TRBD2; j_call: TRBJ2-2; cdr3_aa: CAGRGLPNTGELFF; cdr3_nt: TGCGCCGGACGGGGACTACCGAACACCGGGGAGCTGTTTTTT
v_call: TRBV5-5; clone_size: -; d_call: -; j_call: TRBJ1-1; cdr3_aa: CASSLTVMNTEAFF; cdr3_nt: TGTGCCAGCAGCCTGACAGTAATGAACACTGAAGCTTTCTTT
v_call: TRBV18; clone_size: -; d_call: -; j_call: TRBJ2-7; cdr3_aa: CASSPGRGGEQYF; cdr3_nt: TGTGCCAGCTCACCAGGAAGAGGAGGAGAGCAGTACTTC
v_call: TRBV18; clone_size: -; d_call: -; j_call: TRBJ1-1; cdr3_aa: CASSPKNRLAFF; cdr3_nt: TGTGCCAGCTCACCTAAAAATCGACTGGCTTTCTTT